Listed below are T cell receptor beta chains from one sample, sequenced in a study of T cells after yellow fever vaccination. A single record per CDR3 protein comes from TCRdb applying MiXCR to the 5' RACE reads. The repertoire holds just under 600,000 distinct CDR3 sequences, approximately 13% seen once, with roughly an eighth in the top ten. Sequencing used PBMCs, obtained on the day of the yellow fever booster vaccination. The receptor source for this set is a man aged 30 to 39 who received the YFV17D yellow fever vaccine. The CDR3 runs from the conserved cysteine through the conserved F or W. The D gene is left open where the match is weak. Some rows mark clone size as missing; the rest say once, few, many or name a class of expanded clone.

d_call: TRBD1; v_call: TRBV11-2; j_call: TRBJ2-1; clone_size: NA; cdr3_length: 16; cdr3_nt: TGTGCCAGCAGCTTATCGGGACAGGGGGCTTACAATGAGCAGTTCTTC; cdr3_aa: CASSLSGQGAYNEQFF
d_call: NA; v_call: TRBV12-3/TRBV12-4; j_call: TRBJ2-4; clone_size: few; cdr3_length: 13; cdr3_nt: TGTGCCAGCACTCTGGCAGGGAAAAACATTCAGTACTTC; cdr3_aa: CASTLAGKNIQYF
d_call: NA; v_call: TRBV10-2; j_call: TRBJ1-2; clone_size: NA; cdr3_length: 16; cdr3_nt: TGCGCCAGCAGTGAGCTTGAGGGATTGGGCCTAGGTGGCTACACCTTC; cdr3_aa: CASSELEGLGLGGYTF
d_call: TRBD1; v_call: TRBV29-1; j_call: TRBJ1-5; clone_size: NA; cdr3_length: 13; cdr3_nt: TGCAGCGCCGGCATAACAGGGGATCAGCCCCAGCATTTT; cdr3_aa: CSAGITGDQPQHF
d_call: NA; v_call: TRBV20-1; j_call: TRBJ2-2; clone_size: few; cdr3_length: 15; cdr3_nt: TGCAGTGCTCCCTCGGGGGGCACCCCCTCCGGGGAGCTGTTTTTT; cdr3_aa: CSAPSGGTPSGELFF
d_call: NA; v_call: TRBV3-1; j_call: TRBJ2-5; clone_size: few; cdr3_length: 15; cdr3_nt: TGTGCCAGCACCCCGTCAACTGGGCGACAAGAGACCCAGTACTTC; cdr3_aa: CASTPSTGRQETQYF
d_call: TRBD1; v_call: TRBV5-1; j_call: TRBJ1-6; clone_size: few; cdr3_length: 15; cdr3_nt: TGCGCCAGCAGCCCCAGGACAGGGCTTAATTCACCCCTCCACTTT; cdr3_aa: CASSPRTGLNSPLHF
d_call: TRBD1; v_call: TRBV30; j_call: TRBJ1-5; clone_size: NA; cdr3_length: 14; cdr3_nt: TGTGCCTGGAAAGCTACAGGGGTCGGGCAGCCCCAGCATTTT; cdr3_aa: CAWKATGVGQPQHF
d_call: NA; v_call: TRBV6-2/TRBV6-3; j_call: TRBJ2-1; clone_size: NA; cdr3_length: 13; cdr3_nt: TGTGCCAGCGGAGGACTAAAGGGCAATGAGCAGTTCTTC; cdr3_aa: CASGGLKGNEQFF
d_call: TRBD1; v_call: TRBV24-1; j_call: TRBJ2-1; clone_size: NA; cdr3_length: 16; cdr3_nt: TGTGCCACCAGTGATCTCGGGACAGGGAAGGTCAATGAGCAGTTCTTC; cdr3_aa: CATSDLGTGKVNEQFF
d_call: NA; v_call: TRBV6-2/TRBV6-3; j_call: TRBJ2-2; clone_size: NA; cdr3_length: 14; cdr3_nt: TGTGCCAGCAACCAACGAATAGGGGCCGGGGAGCTGTTTTTT; cdr3_aa: CASNQRIGAGELFF
d_call: TRBD2; v_call: TRBV12-3/TRBV12-4; j_call: TRBJ2-3; clone_size: few; cdr3_length: 17; cdr3_nt: TGTGCCAGCAGTTCCGGACTAGCGGGCCCCGTAGTGGATACGCAGTATTTT; cdr3_aa: CASSSGLAGPVVDTQYF
d_call: TRBD2; v_call: TRBV9; j_call: TRBJ2-3; clone_size: NA; cdr3_length: 14; cdr3_nt: TGTGCCAGCAGCTGGACTAGCTTGACGGATACGCAGTATTTT; cdr3_aa: CASSWTSLTDTQYF
d_call: TRBD1; v_call: TRBV6-5; j_call: TRBJ2-3; clone_size: few; cdr3_length: 15; cdr3_nt: TGTGCCAGCAGTTTGTCAGGGGGTGATCAAGATACGCAGTATTTT; cdr3_aa: CASSLSGGDQDTQYF
d_call: NA; v_call: TRBV29-1; j_call: TRBJ1-2; clone_size: NA; cdr3_length: 12; cdr3_nt: TGCAGCGTTGTTGAGGGGGGAAATGGCTACACCTTC; cdr3_aa: CSVVEGGNGYTF
d_call: NA; v_call: TRBV9; j_call: TRBJ2-1; clone_size: NA; cdr3_length: 16; cdr3_nt: TGTGCCAGCAGCGCCCCACAGGATAGCCTTCACAATGAGCAGTTCTTC; cdr3_aa: CASSAPQDSLHNEQFF
d_call: NA; v_call: TRBV27; j_call: TRBJ1-5; clone_size: NA; cdr3_length: 12; cdr3_nt: TGTGCCAGCAAGGTTGGGAACCAGCCCCAGCATTTT; cdr3_aa: CASKVGNQPQHF
d_call: NA; v_call: TRBV6-5; j_call: TRBJ2-1; clone_size: few; cdr3_length: 15; cdr3_nt: TGTGCCAGCAGTAGGCCTGGCGTTTCCTACAATGAGCAGTTCTTC; cdr3_aa: CASSRPGVSYNEQFF
d_call: NA; v_call: TRBV14; j_call: TRBJ1-5; clone_size: few; cdr3_length: 16; cdr3_nt: TGTGCCAGCAGCCAAGATGGGGGACGGATAAATCAGCCCCAGCATTTT; cdr3_aa: CASSQDGGRINQPQHF
d_call: NA; v_call: TRBV7-7; j_call: TRBJ2-7; clone_size: few; cdr3_length: 16; cdr3_nt: TGTGCTAGCAGCTCCCCCTTGACGACAGGCAAGTACGAGCAGTACTTC; cdr3_aa: CASSSPLTTGKYEQYF